A single sample is the source of the 30 T cell receptor beta chains below, sequenced in a study of tumor and adjacent non-tumor tissue in lung cancer. TCRbeta libraries were built with three rounds of nested PCR, modified from ARM-PCR. TCRdb processed the multiplex PCR reads anew with MiXCR; each CDR3 protein has one entry. The sample includes 50,000 to 60,000 distinct CDR3 sequences, 74% seen only once; the top ten take over 20%. The template was RNA from unsorted bulk tissue. Distant lung tissue was collected more than 3 cm away from the tumor edge. The sample was distant non-tumor lung tissue. Receptors originate from an older woman with non-small cell lung cancer.

On this clonotype: One end of the junction is discordant with germline, which a read error may explain. This chain links TRBV12-3 or TRBV12-4 with TRBJ1-2, with 9 bases matching TRBD1. This CDR3 is built from 12 residues. The CDR3 sequence is CASIEGQGRAVF. Written as DNA, the CDR3 is TGTGCCAGCATCGAGGGACAGGGTAGGGCGGTCTTC.

With regard to this clonotype: Without the conserved terminal phenylalanine or tryptophan, this CDR3 likely stems from a read error. The limits of the CDR3 on the DNA are not certain, so only TCRdb's listed CDR3 is given. The V call is TRBV11-2, the J call TRBJ2-4; the table's D call, TRBD1, was not checked against the DNA. Germline lookup yields CDR1 SGHAT and CDR2 FQNNGV. Both ends counted, the CDR3 spans 14 residues. CDR3: CASSPSGTENIQYL.

The chain couples TRBV5-1 to TRBJ2-1, with D unclear. Trimming stripped 4 bases from V and 7 bases from J, with 18 bases between. The germline gives CDR1 SGHRS, CDR2 YFSETQ. The CDR3 has 15 amino acids. In DNA, the CDR3 is TGCGCCAGCAGCCCCCAGGAGTACGTGTTGAATGAGCAGTTCTTC. This encodes CASSPQEYVLNEQFF.

The rearrangement uses TRBV29-1 and TRBJ2-1; TRBD2 matches at 8 bases. CDR3 length: 11 residues. Germline V gives CDR1 SQVTM, CDR2 ANQGSEA. DNA for the CDR3: TGCAACGTCGGCGGGGGGAATGAGCAGTTCTTC. Translating it yields CNVGGGNEQFF.

Remarks on this clonotype: It may be a read error: a sequence one base away is much more abundant. The V and J genes are TRBV29-1 and TRBJ1-2; TRBD1 matches 9 bases. The length of the CDR3 is 15 residues. After removal of 4 bases from V and 5 bases from J, the junction contained 11 bases not matched to a gene. CDR1 and CDR2 from the germline V gene are SQVTM and ANQGSEA. Written as DNA, the CDR3 is TGCAGCGTTGGAGATCGAGACAGGGGGAATTATGGCTACACCTTC. This sequence encodes CSVGDRDRGNYGYTF.

On this clonotype itself: One junction end disagrees with the germline gene, perhaps due to a read error. The chain couples TRBV12-3 or TRBV12-4 to TRBJ2-3; 9 nucleotides line up with TRBD1. CDR3 length: 16 residues. The CDR3 nucleotides read TGTGCCAGCAGTTTAACCGGGACAGGGTCGACAGATGCGCAGTATTTT. It encodes CASSLTGTGSTDAQYF.

The sample holds a few counts of this clonotype. A much larger clonotype is one base distant, so this may be a read error. The rearrangement uses TRBV28 and TRBJ2-1, with D unclear. This CDR3 comprises 14 residues. Germline V CDR1 and CDR2: MDHEN, SYDVKM. CDR3 region: CASSLTDTYIEQFF. CDR3 nucleotide sequence: TGTGCCAGCAGCCTTACCGACACCTACATTGAGCAGTTCTTC.

In the case of this clonotype: One end of the junction does not line up with germline, which may come from a read error. CDR3 coding DNA: TGTGCCAGTAGCTTAACTGGGCTAGGGTCGACCGGGGATCTGTTTTTT. Residues: CASSLTGLGSTGDLFF. V gene TRBV11-3 combines with J gene TRBJ2-2; D might be TRBD2 (5 bases). CDR1 is SGHNT and CDR2 is YENEEA in the germline V gene. The CDR3 extends over 16 amino acids.

About this clonotype: The junction differs from germline at one of its ends, possibly a read error. The chain combines TRBV20-1 with TRBJ2-7; no reliable D call. Germline lookup yields CDR1 DFQATT and CDR2 SNEGSKA (reference sequence). The CDR3 consists of 14 residues. As DNA, the CDR3 is TGCAGTGCTAGCCCGCAGAAAGTTCCTTACGAGCAATACTTC. This gives the protein CSASPQKVPYEQYF.

This sequence joins TRBV28 and TRBJ2-1, with 9 bases identical to TRBD2. In germline, CDR1 is MDHEN, CDR2 SYDVKM. V trimming: 2 bases; J trimming: 12 bases; junction bases outside the gene matches: 14. The CDR3 contains 16 residues. The CDR3 DNA reads TGTGCCAGCAGTTTAGGCGGGATAGCGGGGGCTTTGGGGCAGTTCTTC. Translated, it gives CASSLGGIAGALGQFF.

Concerning this clonotype: A read error may produce the germline difference seen at one junction end. This chain joins TRBV25-1 and TRBJ1-6; D unresolved. The V gene's germline CDR1 is MGHDK and CDR2 SYGVNS. The CDR3 consists of 16 residues. CDR3 protein: CASGDIPSSYNSLLHF. CDR3 nucleotide sequence: TGTGCCAGCGGAGACATTCCTAGCTCCTATAATTCACTCCTCCACTTT.

This clonotype was found a few times. The CDR3 does not close with the conserved phenylalanine or tryptophan, likely indicating a read error. The gene calls are TRBV29-1 and TRBJ2-7; 14 nucleotides align to TRBD2. This CDR3 region has 14 residues. CDR1 is SQVTM and CDR2 is ANQGSEA in the germline V gene. Trimming removed 4 bases from V and 5 bases from J; junction bases left unmatched: 4. CDR3 sequence reads: CSVGLAGGSNEQYL. The CDR3 nucleotides are TGCAGCGTTGGACTAGCGGGAGGGAGCAACGAGCAGTACCTC.

This clonotype has a single count. The germline gene is not matched at one end of the junction; a read error may be the cause. CDR3 sequence: CSARYLEGVGNGQFF. DNA of the CDR3: TGCAGTGCTAGATATTTAGAGGGAGTCGGGAATGGGCAGTTCTTC. The chain uses TRBV20-1 and TRBJ2-1; maybe TRBD2 (5 bases). CDR3 length: 15 amino acids. Looked up from germline, CDR1 is DFQATT and CDR2 is SNEGSKA (reference sequence).

A remark on this clonotype: Relative to the germline gene, one junction end is altered; a read error may explain this. The chain links TRBV6-5 to TRBJ2-5; possible D gene TRBD2, 6 bases. The germline CDR1 and CDR2 sequences are MNHEY and SVGAGI. The CDR3 is made up of 16 amino acids. The CDR3 sequence: CASGRGGSHDQETQCF. In DNA, the CDR3 is TGTGCCAGCGGGCGGGGTGGGTCACACGACCAAGAGACCCAGTGCTTC.

The J gene is TRBJ2-3, the V gene TRBV11-1, with a possible D match to TRBD2 (5 bases). Germline lookup yields CDR1 SGHAT and CDR2 FQDESV (reference sequence). Trimming removed 3 bases from V and 11 bases from J, with 9 bases in between. This CDR3 contains 11 residues. This chain's CDR3 is CASSFLSGQYF. CDR3 coding DNA: TGTGCCAGCAGCTTTCTGAGCGGGCAGTATTTT.

A note on this clonotype: Since no conserved phenylalanine or tryptophan closes the CDR3, a read error is the likely cause. The chain recombines TRBV12-3 or TRBV12-4 with TRBJ2-3; D could derive from TRBD1 or TRBD2 (5 bases each). The CDR3 contains 16 residues. CDR3 region: CTSSSTGTVATDTQYL. The CDR3 DNA reads TGTACCAGCAGTTCAACCGGGACGGTGGCGACAGATACGCAGTATCTT.

This clonotype occurred once. The CDR3 end shows no conserved phenylalanine or tryptophan, and so a read error is likely. The DNA is left out, because the CDR3 cannot be placed on it with certainty; the CDR3 is given as TCRdb lists it. The rearrangement joins TRBV11-2 to TRBJ2-3; no DNA check was done on the table's D call, TRBD1. The CDR3 length is 15 residues, termini included. CDR1 and CDR2 (germline): SGHAT, FQNNGV. Here the CDR3 reads CANSATGTATDTLYI.

This clonotype is categorized as large (0.1 to 1%). The CDR3 is CSVEGQTYEQYF. Here the CDR3 DNA reads TGCAGCGTTGAGGGACAGACCTACGAGCAGTACTTC. The chain is built from TRBV29-1 and TRBJ2-7, with 7 bases identical to TRBD1. V shed 3 bases and J 2 bases; nucleotides not matched to a gene: 1. CDR1 and CDR2 (germline): SQVTM, ANQGSEA. This CDR3 contains 12 residues.

This clonotype has a single count. A junction end diverges from the germline sequence, so it may reflect a read error. The CDR3 DNA reads as TGTGTCAGCGCACCTGACCTCGACAGGGCGTACGAGCAGTACTTC. Translating it yields CVSAPDLDRAYEQYF. The chain has TRBV6-5 and TRBJ2-7; 7 positions match TRBD1. Per germline, CDR1 MNHEY and CDR2 SVGAGI. The CDR3 totals 15 residues.

Turning to this clonotype: An end of the junction does not agree with germline; a read error may underlie this. J is TRBJ2-3 and V is TRBV4-3, with D tentatively TRBD1 or TRBD2 (5 bases each). There are 14 residues in the CDR3. Germline CDR1 and CDR2: LGHNA and YSLEER. CDR3 amino acids: CASSRDRITNTQYF. CDR3 in DNA: TGCGCCAGCAGCCGGGACCGTATCACAAATACGCAGTATTTT.

CDR3 DNA sequence: TGTGCCAGCAGCTATACAAGGGATACCTACGAGCAGTACTTC. Residues: CASSYTRDTYEQYF. The rearrangement joins TRBV7-2 to TRBJ2-7; D remains ambiguous. The CDR3 loop spans 14 amino acids. The V end lost 4 bases, the J end lost 2 bases, and 12 bases lay between the germline ends. CDR1 and CDR2 (germline): SGHTA, FQGNSA.

This clonotype was detected ten times or more. The chain employs TRBV12-3 or TRBV12-4 and TRBJ2-2; 9 nucleotides agree with TRBD1. The length of the CDR3 is 16 residues. Trimming took 4 bases from V and 7 from J; bases not matched to a gene: 10. The CDR3: CASSSNRGRVDGELFF. The CDR3 DNA sequence: TGTGCCAGCAGTTCCAACAGGGGGCGCGTGGACGGGGAGCTGTTTTTT.

Concerning this clonotype itself: One end of the junction fails to match germline, which may point to a read error. The chain links TRBV14 to TRBJ2-3; 9 bases line up with TRBD1. From germline, CDR1 is SGHDN and CDR2 FVKESK. The CDR3 spans 17 residues. The CDR3 bases are TGTGCCAGGAGCCAAAAACGGAGACAGGGGGTGACAGATACGCAGTATTTT. Protein product: CARSQKRRQGVTDTQYF.

In the case of this clonotype: At one of its ends the junction is not consistent with the germline gene, which may arise from a read error. The gene calls are TRBV6-1 and TRBJ2-4; D not certain. Germline CDR1 and CDR2: MNHNS and SASEGT. This CDR3 has 16 amino acids. CDR3 protein: CASSEPDKLAQNIRYF. CDR3 sequence (DNA): TGTGCCAGCAGTGAACCCGACAAATTAGCCCAAAACATTCGGTACTTC.

Notes on this clonotype: The junction departs from the called germline gene at one end, perhaps through a read error. The chain joins TRBV6-1 to TRBJ2-7, with 8 positions matching TRBD1. The CDR3 totals 15 residues. Germline values: CDR1 MNHNS, CDR2 SASEGT. Here the CDR3 DNA reads TGTGCCAACAGCCTACTTGGACAGGGATTCGACGAACAGTACTTC. It codes for CANSLLGQGFDEQYF.

Notes on this clonotype: One end of the junction varies from germline; a read error may be responsible. The chain uses TRBV11-3 and TRBJ1-1, with a tentative D call TRBD1 (5 bases). Germline values: CDR1 SGHNT, CDR2 YENEEA. This CDR3 spans 14 amino acids. The CDR3 loop is CASSIECGTGEAFF. In DNA, the CDR3 is TGTGCCAGCAGCATAGAATGTGGGACGGGAGAAGCTTTCTTC.

J is TRBJ2-7 and V is TRBV6-2 or TRBV6-3; TRBD1 is a possible D gene (5 bases). The CDR3 extends over 14 amino acids. Germline loops: CDR1 MNHEY, CDR2 SVGEGT. The V and J ends lost 9 bases and 0 bases respectively, with 15 bases between them. The CDR3 region has the DNA TGTGCCAGTAGCCGCTCCGGACACTCCTACGAGCAGTACTTC. Amino acid sequence: CASSRSGHSYEQYF.

Comments on this clonotype: The junction differs from germline at one of its ends, possibly a read error. The rearrangement links TRBV12-3 or TRBV12-4 to TRBJ2-1; 7 positions match TRBD1. There are 13 residues in the CDR3. CDR3 residues: CAGRGTVGNELFF. In nucleotides, the CDR3 is TGTGCCGGCAGAGGGACAGTAGGCAATGAGCTGTTCTTC.

This clonotype was seen a handful of times. At one end, the junction sequence differs from germline, possibly due to a read error. V and J are TRBV11-3 and TRBJ2-7; weak D call: TRBD2 (5 bases). This CDR3 has 14 residues. The germline V gene encodes CDR1 SGHNT and CDR2 YENEEA. The CDR3 loop is CASSFGTGTYEQYF. CDR3 coding DNA: TGTGCAAGCAGCTTCGGTACGGGAACCTACGAGCAGTACTTC.

This clonotype appeared a few times. The V gene is TRBV20-1, the J gene TRBJ1-2, with D unresolved. Germline values: CDR1 DFQATT, CDR2 SNEGSKA (reference sequence). The CDR3 is 11 residues long. V gave up 4 bases and J gave up 8 bases, with 11 bases separating them. The CDR3 coding sequence is TGCAGTGCTACAACCAGCAGAGGCTACACCTTC. Protein product: CSATTSRGYTF.